The 11 T cell receptor beta chains reported below all come from one sample, sequenced in a study of CD8 T cells in Susac syndrome. Random hexamers were used to reverse transcribe an amount of roughly 0.5 to 1 ug RNA. TCRdb reprocessed the immunoSEQ multiplex PCR reads with MiXCR, giving one entry per CDR3 protein. In the table there are approximately 170,000 distinct CDR3 sequences, 80% to 95% of which are singletons. The sequenced sample consisted of CD4+ T cells from PBMCs. The receptor source for this set is a human donor in good health.

The J gene is TRBJ2-2, the V gene TRBV7-2; 7 positions match TRBD1. V was pared by 1 base and J by 13 bases, with 3 bases of the junction left unmatched. CDR1 SGHTA and CDR2 FQGNSA come from the germline V gene. This CDR3 comprises 12 residues. The CDR3 nucleotides read TGTGCCAGCAGCTTAGGGACAGGCGGGCTGTTTTTT. This gives the protein CASSLGTGGLFF.

CDR3 protein: CASSQDRSASSSYNSPLHF. The CDR3 bases are TGCGCCAGCAGCCAAGATCGGTCGGCGTCGAGCTCCTATAATTCACCCCTCCACTTT. The chain joins TRBV4-1 to TRBJ1-6; D is unclear. The V and J ends lost 0 bases and 0 bases respectively, with 15 bases between them. Germline V gives CDR1 MGHRA, CDR2 YSYEKL. The CDR3 has 19 amino acids.

The chain couples TRBV2 to TRBJ1-5, with TRBD1 identical over 9 bases. The CDR3 sequence is 18 residues long. V lost 1 base and J lost 6; bases outside the gene matches: 13. Germline values: CDR1 SNHLY, CDR2 FYNNEI. DNA of the CDR3: TGTGCCAGCAGTGAAGAGATGGGGGACAGGGTTCAGGCTCAGCCCCAGCATTTT. This sequence encodes CASSEEMGDRVQAQPQHF.

This chain joins TRBV2 and TRBJ2-2; D remains ambiguous. Germline V CDR1 and CDR2: SNHLY, FYNNEI. The CDR3 covers 11 residues. V was pared by 7 bases and J by 5 bases, with 5 bases between. In DNA, the CDR3 is TGTGCCAGCATGGGGACCGGGGAGCTGTTTTTT. It codes for CASMGTGELFF.

This rearrangement joins TRBV7-2 to TRBJ2-2; 9 nucleotides line up with TRBD2. The CDR3 consists of 15 residues. Germline values: CDR1 SGHTA, CDR2 FQGNSA. V was pared by 3 bases and J by 6 bases, with 5 bases of the junction left unmatched. The CDR3 nucleotides are TGTGCCAGCAGCTTTCTAGCGGGGAGGTCCGGGGAGCTGTTTTTT. Its protein product is CASSFLAGRSGELFF.

V and J are TRBV6-6 and TRBJ2-1; TRBD1 aligns across 7 bases. The CDR3 spans 11 residues. V dropped 6 bases and J dropped 14; count of bases not matched to a gene: 7. Germline V gene sequence: CDR1 MNHNY, CDR2 SVGAGI (reference sequence). For the CDR3, the DNA is TGTGCCAGCAGACGACAGGGTTTCGAGTTCTTC. Its translation: CASRRQGFEFF.

The chain recombines TRBV20-1 with TRBJ2-3; no clear D gene. V gave up 1 base and J gave up 0 bases, with 5 bases separating them. Germline V gives CDR1 DFQATT, CDR2 SNEGSKA (reference sequence). This CDR3 is 13 amino acids long. The CDR3 region has the DNA TGCAGTGCTAGAGGGGTGAGCACAGATACGCAGTATTTT. Amino acids: CSARGVSTDTQYF.

This chain links TRBV4-1 with TRBJ1-1; D not certain. V shed 4 bases and J shed 0 bases, with 15 bases lying between them. Per germline, CDR1 MGHRA and CDR2 YSYEKL. The CDR3 length is 16 residues. In DNA form, the CDR3 reads TGCGCCAGCAGCCCCACGAAGGGCCGAATGAACACTGAAGCTTTCTTT. Residues: CASSPTKGRMNTEAFF.

The V gene is TRBV6-5, the J gene TRBJ2-2; perhaps TRBD2 as D (5 bases). Looked up from germline, CDR1 is MNHEY and CDR2 is SVGAGI. Trimming shortened V by 0 bases and J by 9 bases, and 11 bases separated the two germline ends. The length of the CDR3 is 14 residues. This CDR3 reads CASSYSIPGWELFF. As DNA, the CDR3 is TGTGCCAGCAGTTACTCGATTCCGGGGTGGGAGCTGTTTTTT.

The chain is built from TRBV7-9 and TRBJ2-1, with a weak D call TRBD2 (5 bases). This CDR3 contains 16 residues. Germline loops: CDR1 SEHNR, CDR2 FQNEAQ (reference sequence). V gave up 5 bases and J gave up 1 base, with 15 bases separating them. As DNA, the CDR3 is TGTGCCAGCAGCAACCGGGCGGGTGAGTCCTACAATGAGCAGTTCTTC. Its translation: CASSNRAGESYNEQFF.

The DNA of the CDR3 is TGCGCCAGCAGCCCCCATGGACAGGGAAATGAAAAACTGTTTTTT. It encodes CASSPHGQGNEKLFF. The V and J genes are TRBV5-1 and TRBJ1-4; 8 bases are shared with TRBD1. V dropped 4 bases and J dropped 5; count of bases not matched to a gene: 7. Per germline, CDR1 SGHRS and CDR2 YFSETQ. CDR3 length: 15 residues. The variable domain in full, with the rest retrieved from reference TRBV5-1 and TRBJ1-4, is KAGVTQTPRYLIKTRGQQVTLSCSPISGHRSVSWYQQTPGQGLQFLFEYFSETQRNKGNFPGRFSGRQFSNSRSEMNVSTLELGDSALYLCASSPHGQGNEKLFFGSGTQLSVL.